Following are 28 T cell receptor beta chains from one sample sequenced in a study of Ad26.COV2.S vaccination and SARS-CoV-2 variants. Method: immunoSEQ multiplex PCR; TCRdb's copy keeps in-frame clones and lacks some. Of some 290,000 clones listed, around 85% are singletons. Treatment given: some 19 received Ad26.COV2.S at low or high dose, single or two shots; 5 received placebo; per-sample allocation not given. Material that was analyzed had been drawn on day 63 after the first vaccine or placebo injection. The sample was peripheral blood, taken in a trial of Ad26.COV2.S vaccine versus placebo. These receptors were obtained from a person between 18 and 65 years old who received the Ad26.COV2.S COVID-19 vaccine or a placebo.

This clone came up a few times. This sequence joins TRBV30 and TRBJ2-2; 7 bases line up with TRBD1. Unmatched junction bases numbered 2, after V lost 5 bases and J lost 2 bases. The germline CDR1 and CDR2 sequences are GTSNPN and SVGIG (reference sequence). This CDR3 has 13 amino acids. The CDR3 region has the DNA TGTGCCTGGGACAGGGTAAACACCGGGGAGCTGTTTTTT. Translating it yields CAWDRVNTGELFF.

The rearrangement uses TRBV28 and TRBJ1-1, with D unresolved. V lost 6 bases to trimming and J lost 9 bases, with 11 bases between them. Germline V gene sequence: CDR1 MDHEN, CDR2 SYDVKM. This CDR3 contains 11 residues. CDR3 region: CASRSEAQAFF. As DNA, the CDR3 is TGTGCCAGCAGGAGTGAGGCTCAAGCTTTCTTT.

The gene calls are TRBV19 and TRBJ1-5; 7 bases line up with TRBD1. The CDR3 spans 13 residues. The V gene's germline CDR1 is LNHDA and CDR2 SQIVND (reference sequence). J was trimmed by 5 bases and V by 4 bases; bases with no gene match: 2. The CDR3 DNA reads as TGTGCCAGTAGTAAAGGGGGCGATCAGCCCCAGCATTTT. Amino acid sequence: CASSKGGDQPQHF.

The rearrangement uses TRBV7-8 and TRBJ1-5; 7 nucleotides align to TRBD1. Looked up from germline, CDR1 is SGHVS and CDR2 is FQNEAQ. Unmatched junction bases numbered 7, after V lost 3 bases and J lost 5 bases. This CDR3 spans 15 amino acids. The DNA of the CDR3 is TGTGCCAGCAGCTTGGGCAGGGGGGAATATCAGCCCCAGCATTTT. Its protein product is CASSLGRGEYQPQHF. Full variable domain (missing parts from reference TRBV7-8 and TRBJ1-5): GAGVSQSPRYKVAKRGQDVALRCDPISGHVSLFWYQQALGQGPEFLTYFQNEAQLDKSGLPSDRFFAERPEGSVSTLKIQRTQQEDSAVYLCASSLGRGEYQPQHFGDGTRLSIL.

This sequence joins TRBV28 and TRBJ1-2, with D perhaps matching TRBD1 (5 bases). The length of the CDR3 is 13 residues. Germline-derived CDR1 and CDR2 are MDHEN and SYDVKM. Trimming removed 5 bases from V and 8 bases from J, with 15 bases in between. The DNA for the CDR3 is TGTGCCAGCAGTGAAGGAGGGGTGTGGGGCTACACCTTC. Its protein is CASSEGGVWGYTF.

The V call is TRBV6-5, the J call TRBJ1-2; TRBD1 might be the D (5 bases). The CDR3 is 12 amino acids. Germline CDR1 MNHEY, CDR2 SVGAGI. Deletions cut 8 bases from V and 7 bases from J, with 14 bases between. CDR3 loop: CASVNRGVGYTF. The CDR3 nucleotides read TGTGCCAGCGTAAACCGGGGGGTTGGCTACACCTTC.

Turning to this clone: The junction departs from germline at one end; a sequencing error may be responsible. The rearrangement links TRBV11-3 to TRBJ2-2; possibly TRBD2 for D (7 bases). The CDR3 has 16 amino acids. The germline V gene has CDR1 SGHNT and CDR2 YENEEA. The CDR3 loop is CASSLERGGGTGELFF. The CDR3 nucleotides are TGTGCCAGCAGCCTAGAGCGCGGGGGCGGAACCGGGGAGCTGTTTTTT.

The chain carries TRBV28 and TRBJ1-4; tentatively, D is TRBD1 (5 bases). The germline V gene has CDR1 MDHEN and CDR2 SYDVKM. V lost 7 bases and J 12 bases, leaving 18 bases between the germline ends. The CDR3 consists of 13 residues. The CDR3 protein is CASNGGDRGELFF. The CDR3 DNA is TGTGCCAGCAATGGAGGGGACCGAGGGGAACTGTTTTTT. Together with reference TRBV28 and TRBJ1-4, the CDR3 gives the full variable domain: DVKVTQSSRYLVKRTGEKVFLECVQDMDHENMFWYRQDPGLGLRLIYFSYDVKMKEKGDIPEGYSVSREKKERFSLILESASTNQTSMYLCASNGGDRGELFFGSGTQLSVL.

The CDR3 here is CASSQDLQERSWGEQYF. The CDR3 coding sequence is TGCGCCAGCAGCCAAGATCTACAGGAGAGGTCTTGGGGCGAGCAGTACTTC. The chain links TRBV4-1 to TRBJ2-7; D is perhaps TRBD1 (5 bases). With 0 bases removed from V and 6 bases from J, the gap between germline ends came to 21 bases. The V gene's germline CDR1 is MGHRA and CDR2 YSYEKL. The CDR3 has 17 residues.

This chain joins TRBV11-2 and TRBJ2-3; weak D call: TRBD2 (5 bases). Germline CDR1 and CDR2: SGHAT and FQNNGV. The V end lost 5 bases, the J end lost 6 bases, and 9 bases lay between the germline ends. CDR3 length: 12 amino acids. CDR3 residues: CASSQTGDTQYF. The CDR3, as DNA: TGTGCCAGCAGCCAAACGGGGGATACGCAGTATTTT.

The chain joins TRBV7-2 to TRBJ1-2; 9 bases agree with TRBD1. V was clipped by 1 base and J by 8 bases; unmatched bases: 5. The CDR3 covers 14 residues. The germline V gene has CDR1 SGHTA and CDR2 FQGNSA. Written as DNA, the CDR3 is TGTGCCAGCAGCTTAGTCAGGACAGGGGTCGGCTACACCTTC. This translates into CASSLVRTGVGYTF.

This clone is medium-sized in the sample. This CDR3 reads CASSELAGGPVAGELFF. CDR3 nucleotides: TGTGCCAGCAGCGAACTAGCGGGGGGGCCCGTCGCCGGGGAGCTGTTTTTT. The chain carries TRBV5-4 and TRBJ2-2; 13 nucleotides line up with TRBD2. Germline trimming cut 4 bases from V and 6 bases from J; bases unmatched to any gene: 9. This CDR3 spans 17 amino acids. Per germline, CDR1 SGHNT and CDR2 YYREEE (reference sequence).

This chain's CDR3 is CASSVDPAGVRETQYF. In DNA form, the CDR3 reads TGTGCCAGCAGCGTAGATCCAGCGGGGGTGAGGGAGACCCAGTACTTC. V is TRBV9 and J is TRBJ2-5, with 8 bases fitting TRBD2. The germline CDR1 and CDR2 sequences are SGDLS and YYNGEE. This CDR3 comprises 16 residues. The V and J ends lost 0 bases and 5 bases, in that order; junction bases with no gene match: 9. Drawing the rest from reference TRBV9 and TRBJ2-5, the complete variable domain is DSGVTQTPKHLITATGQRVTLRCSPRSGDLSVYWYQQSLDQGLQFLIQYYNGEERAKGNILERFSAQQFPDLHSELNLSSLELGDSALYFCASSVDPAGVRETQYFGPGTRLLVL.

This clone was recorded many times. The CDR3 nucleotides read TGCGCCAGCAGCCAAGATCGAGTACTCTCTGGAAACACCATATATTTT. Residues: CASSQDRVLSGNTIYF. The chain links TRBV4-1 to TRBJ1-3; D ambiguous. V lost 0 bases, J lost 0 bases, and 9 bases lay in between. The CDR3 length is 16 residues. Germline CDR1 is MGHRA and CDR2 is YSYEKL.

The genes are TRBV5-1 and TRBJ2-5; 8 positions agree with TRBD2. The ends lost 4 bases at V and 4 bases at J; junction bases unmatched: 9. Germline CDR1 SGHRS, CDR2 YFSETQ. This CDR3 is 15 amino acids long. DNA of the CDR3: TGCGCCAGCAGCGTCCTTACGGGGGGGAGAGAGACCCAGTACTTC. It specifies CASSVLTGGRETQYF.

The V call is TRBV7-9, the J call TRBJ1-3, with a tentative D call TRBD1 (5 bases). The length of the CDR3 is 13 residues. Germline CDR1 and CDR2: SEHNR and FQNEAQ (reference sequence). The V end was cut by 6 bases, the J end by 4 bases, with 10 bases between. CDR3 protein: CASRPRGGNTIYF. Here the CDR3 DNA reads TGTGCCAGCAGGCCGCGGGGGGGAAACACCATATATTTT.

V is TRBV11-2 and J is TRBJ2-3; 8 positions match TRBD1. Per germline, CDR1 SGHAT and CDR2 FQNNGV. Trimming at V came to 3 bases and at J to 4 bases, leaving 6 bases not matched to a gene. The CDR3 has 15 residues. The DNA of the CDR3 is TGTGCCAGCAGCTTTACAGGGGGTACTTCAGATACGCAGTATTTT. Its translation is CASSFTGGTSDTQYF.

The chain couples TRBV5-1 to TRBJ2-1, with D possibly TRBD1 on 5 matching bases. Germline CDR1 reads SGHRS; CDR2 reads YFSETQ. There are 14 residues in the CDR3. Trimming left V 4 bases short and J 7 bases short, with 15 bases between. DNA for the CDR3: TGCGCCAGCAGCCTTATCGCCGCAGGGAATGAGCAGTTCTTC. Translated: CASSLIAAGNEQFF.

V and J are TRBV27 and TRBJ1-4; TRBD1 agrees at 7 bases. V was clipped by 2 bases and J by 8 bases; unmatched bases: 2. Looked up from germline, CDR1 is MNHEY and CDR2 is SMNVEV (reference sequence). The CDR3 has 13 residues. CDR3 DNA sequence: TGTGCCAGCAGTTTAGGGACAGAGGAAAAACTGTTTTTT. Its translation: CASSLGTEEKLFF.

The chain is built from TRBV18 and TRBJ2-3; the match to TRBD2 covers 9 bases. The V segment lost 2 bases and the J segment 2 bases; nucleotides outside the gene matches: 8. The CDR3 is 17 residues long. CDR1 is KGHSH and CDR2 is LQKENI in the germline V gene. As DNA, the CDR3 is TGTGCCAGCTCACCAAAGCGTGCGGGGGGGTTCACAGATACGCAGTATTTT. It specifies CASSPKRAGGFTDTQYF.

The V and J genes are TRBV2 and TRBJ2-5, with TRBD1 matching over 9 bases. The V segment lost 6 bases and the J segment 5 bases; nucleotides outside the gene matches: 13. Germline CDR1 reads SNHLY; CDR2 reads FYNNEI. The CDR3 contains 16 residues. The CDR3 DNA is TGTGCCAGCAGCTATATTCCGGGACAGGGCCGGGAGACCCAGTACTTC. Amino acids: CASSYIPGQGRETQYF.

The gene calls are TRBV10-3 and TRBJ2-1, with D possibly being TRBD2 (5 bases). Looked up from germline, CDR1 is ENHRY and CDR2 is SYGVKD. V gave up 11 bases and J gave up 3 bases, with 11 bases separating them. CDR3 length equals 12 residues. The CDR3: CAPRGRYNEQFF. CDR3 DNA sequence: TGTGCCCCGCGAGGGCGCTACAATGAGCAGTTCTTC.

This CDR3 reads CASSLAGGAGGNEQFF. The DNA for the CDR3 is TGTGCCAGCAGCTTAGCGGGAGGGGCCGGCGGAAATGAGCAGTTCTTC. The chain carries TRBV7-9 and TRBJ2-1; 7 nucleotides line up with TRBD2. With V trimmed by 0 bases and J by 7 bases, 9 bases remained unmatched. This CDR3 region has 16 residues. The germline CDR1 and CDR2 sequences are SEHNR and FQNEAQ (reference sequence).

Note on this clone: Different DNA sequences within this sample yield the same CDR3. The rearrangement links TRBV10-3 to TRBJ1-1, with D unclear. CDR1 and CDR2 from the germline V gene are ENHRY and SYGVKD. V dropped 0 bases and J dropped 0 bases, with 2 bases sitting between them. The CDR3 length is 13 residues. CDR3 residues: CAISESVNTEAFF. The CDR3 DNA reads as TGTGCCATCAGTGAGTCGGTGAACACTGAAGCTTTCTTT.

This chain joins TRBV27 and TRBJ1-2; TRBD1 might be the D (5 bases). This CDR3 is 15 amino acids long. V lost 0 bases and J lost 7, with 15 bases in between. CDR1 is MNHEY, CDR2 SMNVEV, per germline (reference sequence). The CDR3: CASSLSIQDGTGYTF. The CDR3 bases are TGTGCCAGCAGTTTATCGATTCAGGACGGGACTGGCTACACCTTC.

V gene TRBV18 combines with J gene TRBJ2-5; D gene ambiguous. Trimming left V 2 bases short and J 4 bases short, with 8 bases between. Germline V gene data show CDR1 as KGHSH and CDR2 as LQKENI. The CDR3 has 13 residues. Here the CDR3 reads CASSPASGETQYF. The DNA of the CDR3 is TGTGCCAGCTCACCAGCCTCCGGAGAGACCCAGTACTTC.

The rearrangement links TRBV6-5 to TRBJ1-2; tentatively, D is TRBD1 (6 bases). This CDR3 is built from 14 residues. Germline CDR1 and CDR2: MNHEY and SVGAGI. Trimming took off 5 bases at V and 4 bases at J, with 14 bases between the two ends. The CDR3 sequence: CASSTRTVSYGYTF. CDR3 nucleotide sequence: TGTGCCAGCAGTACGCGGACAGTTTCCTATGGCTACACCTTC.

This rearrangement joins TRBV25-1 to TRBJ2-2, with a tentative D call TRBD1 (5 bases). The V end lost 4 bases, the J end lost 1 base, and 10 bases lay between the germline ends. The germline V gene encodes CDR1 MGHDK and CDR2 SYGVNS. This CDR3 spans 15 amino acids. DNA for the CDR3: TGTGCCAGCAGTGCGCGGCAGGGGAACACCGGGGAGCTGTTTTTT. Translated: CASSARQGNTGELFF.